Listed here are 21 T cell receptor beta chains from one sample, sequenced in a study of response to subunit inactivated influenza vaccine. TCRdb re-called the RT-PCR reads through MiXCR, storing one row per CDR3 protein. The sample has 450,000 to 550,000 distinct CDR3 sequences, over 25% seen once. The sample in question was CD4+ T cells sorted from PBMCs, obtained 5 to 6 days after vaccination. The origin of the receptors is a man aged 45 to 65 who received an inactivated influenza vaccine.

The rearrangement uses TRBV18 and TRBJ2-5, with 9 bases fitting TRBD1. The germline CDR1 and CDR2 sequences are KGHSH and LQKENI. V lost 6 bases and J lost 9; bases outside the gene matches: 14. This CDR3 region has 15 residues. The CDR3 nucleotides are TGTGCCAGCTCCACGGGACAGGGCCCCGGAGGGTCCCAGTACTTC. Protein product: CASSTGQGPGGSQYF.

The chain uses TRBV9 and TRBJ1-1; D is possibly TRBD1 (5 bases). The germline V gene encodes CDR1 SGDLS and CDR2 YYNGEE. The CDR3 is 13 residues long. Trimming pared 0 bases from V and 4 bases from J, leaving 7 bases between. CDR3 sequence (DNA): TGTGCCAGCAGCGTAGATCAGGGCACTGAAGCTTTCTTT. Protein sequence: CASSVDQGTEAFF.

The V and J genes are TRBV10-2 and TRBJ2-7; D is unclear. Trimming removed 4 bases at V and 4 bases at J, with 32 bases between. The CDR3 is made up of 20 amino acids. The V gene's germline CDR1 is WSHSY and CDR2 SAAADI. The CDR3 is CASSGVFLDVGLQRTYEQYF. The CDR3 nucleotides read TGCGCCAGCAGTGGGGTTTTCCTGGACGTCGGGCTCCAAAGGACGTACGAGCAGTACTTC.

The chain has TRBV5-1 and TRBJ2-5, with a tentative D call TRBD2 (5 bases). V lost 5 bases to trimming and J lost 4 bases, with 12 bases between them. CDR1 is SGHRS, CDR2 YFSETQ, per germline. The CDR3 contains 13 residues. CDR3 in amino acids: CASSRENGETQYF. As DNA, the CDR3 is TGCGCCAGCAGTAGGGAGAACGGAGAGACCCAGTACTTC.

The rearrangement uses TRBV2 and TRBJ1-5, with D possibly matching TRBD1 (5 bases). Per germline, CDR1 SNHLY and CDR2 FYNNEI. The ends were cut back, 4 bases at V and 4 bases at J, with 11 bases in the middle. There are 14 residues in the CDR3. CDR3 sequence reads: CASSGQLTNQPQHF. In DNA form, the CDR3 reads TGTGCCAGCAGTGGACAGTTAACTAATCAGCCCCAGCATTTT.

The chain is built from TRBV24-1 and TRBJ2-5; TRBD2 matches 9 bases. CDR3 length: 17 amino acids. Trimming removed 3 bases from V and 1 base from J; junction bases left unmatched: 8. CDR1 is KGHDR and CDR2 is SFDVKD in the germline V gene. The CDR3: CATSDLGLAESQETQYF. The CDR3 DNA reads as TGTGCCACCAGTGATCTGGGACTAGCAGAGAGCCAAGAGACCCAGTACTTC.

The chain uses TRBV11-2 and TRBJ2-1; TRBD1 or TRBD2 may be the D gene (5 bases each). This CDR3 spans 16 amino acids. Germline-derived CDR1 and CDR2 are SGHAT and FQNNGV. V was pared by 3 bases and J by 0 bases, with 12 bases between. The CDR3 sequence: CASSFLGAGSYNEQFF. The CDR3 DNA follows: TGTGCCAGCAGCTTTCTCGGGGCAGGCTCCTACAATGAGCAGTTCTTC. Full variable domain (remainder filled in from reference TRBV11-2 and TRBJ2-1): EAGVAQSPRYKIIEKRQSVAFWCNPISGHATLYWYQQILGQGPKLLIQFQNNGVVDDSQLPKDRFSAERLKGVDSTLKIQPAKLEDSAVYLCASSFLGAGSYNEQFFGPGTRLTVL.

The CDR3 DNA reads as TGTGCCAGCAGCCCCCAAGGCCCGACAGCCACTGAAGCTTTCTTT. Protein product: CASSPQGPTATEAFF. The gene calls are TRBV7-2 and TRBJ1-1; tentative D call: TRBD1 (5 bases). The CDR3 is made up of 15 amino acids. V was pared by 5 bases and J by 4 bases, with 17 bases between. Per the germline V gene, CDR1 is SGHTA and CDR2 is FQGNSA.

This rearrangement joins TRBV6-2 or TRBV6-3 to TRBJ2-7; 7 bases align to TRBD2. This CDR3 spans 14 amino acids. Unmatched junction bases numbered 11, after V lost 6 bases and J lost 6 bases. CDR1 is MNHEY and CDR2 is SVGEGT in the germline V gene. CDR3 protein: CASSPTALAAEQYF. CDR3 DNA: TGTGCCAGCAGCCCGACCGCCCTAGCGGCCGAGCAGTACTTC.

The gene calls are TRBV12-3 or TRBV12-4 and TRBJ2-7; D possibly corresponds to TRBD2 (6 bases). The CDR3 is made up of 15 amino acids. Trimming took off 6 bases at V and 2 bases at J, with 17 bases between the two ends. CDR3 residues: CASSHSLALPYEQYF. The CDR3 nucleotides are TGTGCCAGCAGCCACTCCCTAGCGCTTCCCTACGAGCAGTACTTC.

V gene TRBV4-3 combines with J gene TRBJ2-7; 10 bases agree with TRBD1. Germline CDR1 reads LGHNA; CDR2 reads YSLEER. The CDR3 runs 17 residues. V dropped 0 bases and J dropped 3; count of bases not matched to a gene: 8. The CDR3 sequence is CASSQDHRDRGIYEQYF. CDR3 in DNA: TGCGCCAGCAGCCAAGATCACCGGGACAGGGGAATCTACGAGCAGTACTTC.

This clonotype showed up just a few times. The gene calls are TRBV11-2 and TRBJ2-7, with 8 nucleotides matching TRBD1. The CDR3 extends over 15 amino acids. Per the germline V gene, CDR1 is SGHAT and CDR2 is FQNNGV. The trim removed 0 bases at V and 3 bases at J, leaving 4 bases unmatched. The CDR3 DNA is TGTGCCAGCAGCTTAGATAGAACAGGGGGCTACGAGCAGTACTTC. Its translation: CASSLDRTGGYEQYF.

V and J are TRBV6-1 and TRBJ2-3; D possibly corresponds to TRBD2 (6 bases). The germline gives CDR1 MNHNS, CDR2 SASEGT. The CDR3 sequence is 16 residues long. The V end was cut by 2 bases, the J end by 0 bases, with 12 bases between. DNA for the CDR3: TGTGCCAGCAGTGAAACTTGGACTACGAGCACAGATACGCAGTATTTT. It codes for CASSETWTTSTDTQYF.

V is TRBV20-1 and J is TRBJ1-1; TRBD1 matches at 10 bases. Germline V gives CDR1 DFQATT, CDR2 SNEGSKA (reference sequence). After removal of 5 bases from V and 4 bases from J, the junction contained 7 bases not matched to a gene. CDR3 length: 14 amino acids. The CDR3 region has the DNA TGCAGTGCTCGGACAGGGGGTCCCACCACTGAAGCTTTCTTT. Amino acid sequence: CSARTGGPTTEAFF.

Only a few counts were recorded for this clonotype. The chain couples TRBV10-2 to TRBJ2-7; D unclear. The CDR3 is 12 residues long. The germline CDR1 and CDR2 sequences are WSHSY and SAAADI. Trimming cost V 5 bases and J 2 bases, with 7 bases left between them. CDR3: CASSFETYEQYF. CDR3 coding DNA: TGCGCCAGCAGTTTTGAAACCTACGAGCAGTACTTC.

The chain recombines TRBV29-1 with TRBJ1-1, with TRBD1 identical over 10 bases. With 8 bases clipped from V and 6 bases from J, the junction kept 9 bases outside the gene matches. The CDR3 length is 13 residues. The V gene's germline CDR1 is SQVTM and CDR2 ANQGSEA. CDR3 protein: CSTFGQGGAEAFF. The CDR3 region has the DNA TGCAGCACCTTCGGACAGGGGGGTGCTGAAGCTTTCTTT. Based on the CDR3 plus reference TRBV29-1 and TRBJ1-1, the full variable domain is SAVISQKPSRDICQRGTSLTIQCQVDSQVTMMFWYRQQPGQSLTLIATANQGSEATYESGFVIDKFPISRPNLTFSTLTVSNMSPEDSSIYLCSTFGQGGAEAFFGQGTRLTVV.

This clonotype came up once. This chain joins TRBV12-3 or TRBV12-4 and TRBJ2-5, with TRBD1 identical over 11 bases. This CDR3 comprises 14 residues. V trimming: 5 bases; J trimming: 5 bases; junction bases outside the gene matches: 4. CDR3 bases: TGTGCCAGCAGTGATCGGGACAGGGGGGAGACCCAGTACTTC. As protein: CASSDRDRGETQYF.

Only a few counts were recorded for this clonotype. This chain links TRBV5-1 with TRBJ2-3; D is perhaps TRBD1 (7 bases). This CDR3 is 16 amino acids long. The ends were cut back, 4 bases at V and 0 bases at J, with 15 bases in the middle. Germline V gene sequence: CDR1 SGHRS, CDR2 YFSETQ. In nucleotides, the CDR3 is TGCGCCAGCAGCACCACTCAGGGGGGAAGCACAGATACGCAGTATTTT. Protein: CASSTTQGGSTDTQYF.

The chain combines TRBV29-1 with TRBJ2-3; no clear D. In germline, CDR1 is SQVTM, CDR2 ANQGSEA. This CDR3 spans 9 amino acids. V lost 7 bases and J lost 5, with 4 bases in between. CDR3 residues: CSAGDTQYF. CDR3 bases: TGCAGCGCGGGAGATACGCAGTATTTT.

This sequence joins TRBV20-1 and TRBJ2-5, with 7 bases fitting TRBD1. CDR1 is DFQATT, CDR2 SNEGSKA, per germline (reference sequence). Germline trimming cut 3 bases from V and 2 bases from J; bases unmatched to any gene: 6. This CDR3 contains 14 residues. The CDR3 DNA reads as TGCAGTGCTAGCCTGACAGGGTCACAAGAGACCCAGTACTTC. It codes for CSASLTGSQETQYF.

V usage is TRBV20-1 and J usage is TRBJ1-5, with 7 bases that match TRBD1. This CDR3 region has 16 residues. The germline CDR1 and CDR2 sequences are DFQATT and SNEGSKA (reference sequence). V lost 4 bases to trimming and J lost 2 bases; unmatched junction nucleotides: 11. The CDR3 region has the DNA TGCAGTGCTACTAGACAGGGCGGGATTGGCAATCAGCCCCAGCATTTT. Translation gives CSATRQGGIGNQPQHF.